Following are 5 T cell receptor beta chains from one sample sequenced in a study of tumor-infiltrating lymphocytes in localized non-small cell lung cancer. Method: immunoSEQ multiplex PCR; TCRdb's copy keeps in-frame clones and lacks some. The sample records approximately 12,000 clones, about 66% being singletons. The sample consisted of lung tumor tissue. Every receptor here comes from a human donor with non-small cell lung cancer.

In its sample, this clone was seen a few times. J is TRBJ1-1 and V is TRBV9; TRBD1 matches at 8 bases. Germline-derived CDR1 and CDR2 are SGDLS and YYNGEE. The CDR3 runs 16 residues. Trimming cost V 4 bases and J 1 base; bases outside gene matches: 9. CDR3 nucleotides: TGTGCCAGCAGCCCCGCGGGAGGACAGGGGAACACTGAAGCTTTCTTT. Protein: CASSPAGGQGNTEAFF.

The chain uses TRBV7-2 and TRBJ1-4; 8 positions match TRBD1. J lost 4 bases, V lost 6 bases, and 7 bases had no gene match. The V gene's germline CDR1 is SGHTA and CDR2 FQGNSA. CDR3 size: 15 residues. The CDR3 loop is CASRGGTGSNEKLFF. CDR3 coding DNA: TGTGCCAGCAGGGGGGGGACAGGCAGTAATGAAAAACTGTTTTTT.

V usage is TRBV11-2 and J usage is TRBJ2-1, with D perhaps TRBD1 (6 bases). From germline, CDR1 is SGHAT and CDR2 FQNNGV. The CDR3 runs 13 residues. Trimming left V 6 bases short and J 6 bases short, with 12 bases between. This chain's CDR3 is CASRLDRTNEQFF. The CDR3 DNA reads TGTGCCAGCAGACTAGACAGGACCAATGAGCAGTTCTTC.

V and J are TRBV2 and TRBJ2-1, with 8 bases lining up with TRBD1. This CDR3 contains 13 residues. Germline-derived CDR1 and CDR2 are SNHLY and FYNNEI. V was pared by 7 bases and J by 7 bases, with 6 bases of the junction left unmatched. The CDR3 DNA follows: TGTGCCAGCAATGGACAGGGAGAGAATGAGCAGTTCTTC. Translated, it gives CASNGQGENEQFF.

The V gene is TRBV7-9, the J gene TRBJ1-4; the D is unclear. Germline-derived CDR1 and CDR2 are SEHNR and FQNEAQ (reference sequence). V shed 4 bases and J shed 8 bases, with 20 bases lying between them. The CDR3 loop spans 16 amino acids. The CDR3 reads CASSSQPHRVEEKLFF. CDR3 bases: TGTGCCAGCAGCTCGCAACCACATAGAGTAGAGGAAAAACTGTTTTTT.